This TCR beta chain was identified in a study of cytomegalovirus exposure and HLA in healthy donors. Findings and limits, study-wide: The CMV antigen specificity of a few CMV-associated chains was confirmed through in vitro analysis. Owing to their indistinguishability, certain V segments, notably TRBV6-2 and TRBV6-3, were excluded. The listing of 160 or so TCR beta chains classed them as cytomegalovirus-associated. Association of 16,951 TCR beta sequences with HLA alleles was found at 0.05 false discovery rate in a later analysis.

The germline V and J ends were trimmed by 6 bases and 5 bases, with 17 bases remaining between them. Germline V CDR1 and CDR2: SGHTA, FQGNSA. CDR3 length: 15 residues. Worth noting for this clone: Its matching antigen is unknown.

13 Jbeta primers and 60 Vbeta primers were used for the PCR. The data were produced by immunoSEQ multiplex PCR, yet TCRdb's version contains in-frame clones alone and is incomplete. The data contain under 150,000 clones, over 65% of them seen just once; the ten biggest clones take up around 1.2%. The specimen sequenced was PBMCs. The source is a man aged 45 to 65 in good health and CMV-seronegative. The chain has TRBV7-2 and TRBJ1-5; D perhaps matches TRBD1 (5 bases). CDR3 amino acids: CASSPGFGGYQPQHF. CDR3 bases: TGTGCCAGCAGTCCAGGTTTTGGGGGGTATCAGCCCCAGCATTTT.